Below, one T cell receptor (beta chain) is given with its context. What this receptor recognizes is not known. No quality values exist for individual bases; no much larger clone is one base distant. The sample's time point label is to be understood as: week 47, end of study. A 20-mer mutant IDH1 peptide at 300 micrograms in Montanide made up each vaccine dose, which was injected subcutaneously together with topical imiquimod. Patients received eight vaccinations in weeks 1, 3, 5, 7, 11, 15, 19 and 23, corresponding to visits V03 through V10. Newly diagnosed WHO grade 3 or 4 IDH1-mutant astrocytomas showing loss of nuclear ATRX were present in the donors. The samples were drawn from NOA16, a multicentre, single-arm, open-label phase I trial in Germany that tested a mutant IDH1 peptide vaccine in humans for the first time. The DNeasy Blood and Tissue Kit was used to extract genomic DNA from EDTA blood for TCRB sequencing.

The data were taken from a study of a mutant IDH1 vaccine in newly diagnosed glioma (dated by TCRdb to the early 2020s). For context, the study as a whole: In the chemotherapy-containing groups, vaccination started alongside temozolomide cycles, whereas in patients who had radiotherapy alone it started 4-6 weeks after radiotherapy. Peripheral blood was drawn at six visits: V03 (baseline), V05, V07, V10, V12 and V13. The week-35 safety follow-up took place at visit V12, and the week-47 end of study took place at visit V13. Of the approximately 29 treated patients, around 60% were male and around 40% were female, and a mean age of around 40 years was recorded. Before enrollment, most patients had been given radiochemotherapy with temozolomide as standard therapy, while the rest had received either radiotherapy alone or temozolomide alone. For exploratory analyses, 25 to 30 treated patients had longitudinal TCRB deep sequencing done wherever samples were available.

The library was produced with the immunoSEQ multiplex PCR assay. Rearranged TCR beta chain sequences were amplified with the hsTCRB Kit following the manufacturer's protocol. An Illumina MiSeq was used to sequence the TCRB libraries. On the study's bioinformatics: Demultiplexing, trimming and gene mapping were performed with the kit vendor's proprietary platform. TCRdb carries this immuneACCESS record with in-frame sequences only. Its versions omit some clonotypes, under half of them owing to an unresolved V gene in the studies checked, with the rest unexplained. V and J calls and clone size are as listed in that table; D and trimming were resolved from the DNA. Recorded for this sample are approximately 50,000 clones; over 60% of them occurred a single time. The ten largest clones add up to 4.9% of the sample. Findings and caveats that apply to the study as a whole: Selection of PBMC samples for TCRB deep sequencing was based on availability. Pseudoprogression appeared unrelated to alterations in the top peripheral T cell clonotypes detected by TCRB sequencing. It was noted by the authors that analyses of patient blood samples could not be reproduced owing to sample limitations. Across multiple MHC alleles, vaccine-induced immune responses were seen in 93.3% of patients.

Clipping removes 3 bases from V and 0 bases from J, with 3 as the unmatched junction base count. Reading the germline V gene gives CDR1 SGHTA and CDR2 FQGNSA. The CDR3 holds 15 amino acids from the cysteine to the phenylalanine. Just the 45-base CDR3 DNA is kept, in frame starting at base 1. This TCR was sampled from a woman in her forties with glioma. Some clones in this sample may be carry-over from other donors' samples. The sequence links TRBV7-2 to TRBJ2-3; TRBD2 matches 7 bases in the middle. The sample consisted of PBMCs, taken from a glioma patient whose treatment included an IDH1 peptide vaccine. The DNA sequence is given as TGTGCCAGCAGCTTTCTAGCGGAAAGCACAGATACGCAGTATTTT. Its protein reads: CASSFLAESTDTQYF.